The 31 T cell receptor beta chains below all came from one sample that was sequenced in a study of blood T cell repertoires in COVID-19. Here immunoSEQ multiplex PCR was the method, and the copy in TCRdb shows in-frame clones only, minus some. The data hold a few hundred thousand clones, with 85% to 90% observed a single time. Sequencing was carried out using PBMCs or T cells enriched from blood (not recorded which). The receptors were gathered from a man aged 40-49 years who had recovered from COVID-19.

This chain uses TRBV27 with TRBJ1-5; D gene ambiguous. Trimming removed 6 bases from V and 5 bases from J, with 17 bases in between. This CDR3 has 15 residues. Germline assignment: CDR1 MNHEY and CDR2 SMNVEV (reference sequence). The CDR3 loop is CASRSWTGKDQPQHF. The CDR3 coding sequence is TGTGCCAGCAGATCCTGGACGGGGAAAGATCAGCCCCAGCATTTT.

V and J are TRBV30 and TRBJ2-3; tentative D call: TRBD1 (7 bases). The CDR3 has 13 amino acids. Germline CDR1 is GTSNPN and CDR2 is SVGIG (reference sequence). V lost 8 bases and J lost 4, with 16 bases in between. This chain's CDR3 is CAIQGGRADTQYF. DNA of the CDR3: TGTGCCATTCAGGGGGGCCGGGCAGATACGCAGTATTTT.

For this clone: Other DNA sequences in this sample translate to the same CDR3. The CDR3 nucleotides read TGCGCCAGCAGCTCGAGCGGGAGCTCCTACAATGAGCAGTTCTTC. This gives the protein CASSSSGSSYNEQFF. The chain recombines TRBV5-1 with TRBJ2-1; 8 bases line up with TRBD2. Trimming at V came to 3 bases and at J to 0 bases, leaving 2 bases not matched to a gene. CDR1 SGHRS and CDR2 YFSETQ come from the germline V gene. This CDR3 is 15 amino acids long.

CDR3 amino acids: CATSRSQGILFF. CDR3 DNA sequence: TGTGCCACCAGCAGATCGCAGGGGATACTGTTTTTT. The rearrangement uses TRBV15 and TRBJ1-4, with D maybe TRBD1 (6 bases). Trimming cost V 2 bases and J 13 bases, with 11 bases left between them. The CDR3 sequence is 12 residues long. In germline, CDR1 is LNHNV, CDR2 YYDKDF (reference sequence).

The chain has TRBV27 and TRBJ2-5; 13 bases are a match to TRBD2. J gave up 4 bases and V 5 bases, and 7 bases lay outside the gene matches. The CDR3 covers 16 residues. The germline V gene encodes CDR1 MNHEY and CDR2 SMNVEV (reference sequence). CDR3 amino acids: CASSLWTSGSLETQYF. The CDR3 region has the DNA TGTGCCAGCAGTCTTTGGACTAGCGGGAGCTTAGAGACCCAGTACTTC.

The V gene is TRBV28, the J gene TRBJ1-3; a possible D gene is TRBD1 (5 bases). V lost 6 bases to trimming and J lost 0 bases, with 15 bases between them. Germline lookup yields CDR1 MDHEN and CDR2 SYDVKM. The CDR3 runs 16 residues. CDR3 residues: CASSRGGRPSGNTIYF. CDR3 DNA sequence: TGTGCCAGCAGCCGGGGGGGACGTCCCTCTGGAAACACCATATATTTT.

The chain recombines TRBV27 with TRBJ1-1; no clear D gene. The CDR3 is 13 residues long. Trimming took 5 bases from V and 5 from J, leaving 12 bases between them. CDR1 is MNHEY, CDR2 SMNVEV, per germline (reference sequence). DNA of the CDR3: TGTGCCAGCAGTCATGCAGGAAGTACTGAAGCTTTCTTT. This encodes CASSHAGSTEAFF.

In DNA, the CDR3 is TGTGCCAGTAGTATAGGTGGGCTACACCTGAACACTGAAGCTTTCTTT. As protein: CASSIGGLHLNTEAFF. The V and J genes are TRBV19 and TRBJ1-1; D uncertain. With 1 base removed from V and 0 bases from J, the gap between germline ends came to 12 bases. Germline assignment: CDR1 LNHDA and CDR2 SQIVND (reference sequence). This CDR3 contains 16 residues.

This clone was found once. J is TRBJ1-6 and V is TRBV19; the D is unclear. Trimming removed 5 bases from V and 5 bases from J, with 4 bases in between. Germline V lookup: CDR1 LNHDA, CDR2 SQIVND (reference sequence). This CDR3 region has 12 residues. The CDR3 DNA reads as TGTGCCAGTAGTTCTAATAATTCACCCCTCCACTTT. Translating gives CASSSNNSPLHF. Filled out from reference TRBV19 and TRBJ1-6, the complete variable domain reads DGGITQSPKYLFRKEGQNVTLSCEQNLNHDAMYWYRQDPGQGLRLIYYSQIVNDFQKGDIAEGYSVSREKKESFPLTVTSAQKNPTAFYLCASSSNNSPLHFGNGTRLTVT.

J is TRBJ2-1 and V is TRBV19; weak D call: TRBD2 (6 bases). V was clipped by 1 base and J by 8 bases, with 21 bases between them. The CDR3 covers 17 residues. Germline loops: CDR1 LNHDA, CDR2 SQIVND (reference sequence). The CDR3 DNA is TGTGCCAGTAGTATAGGCGTTTTTAGCGGAGTCTTCTATGAGCAGTTCTTC. This sequence encodes CASSIGVFSGVFYEQFF.

The chain carries TRBV19 and TRBJ1-5; D unclear. Germline CDR1 reads LNHDA; CDR2 reads SQIVND (reference sequence). The CDR3 loop spans 16 amino acids. V dropped 9 bases and J dropped 0 bases, with 18 bases sitting between them. CDR3 coding DNA: TGTGCCAGCCAGTGGGAGGCGGTGTATAGCAATCAGCCCCAGCATTTT. Residues: CASQWEAVYSNQPQHF.

The V gene is TRBV10-1, the J gene TRBJ2-7; TRBD2 might be the D (6 bases). V was cut by 4 bases and J by 2 bases, with 6 bases left in between. This CDR3 is built from 12 residues. CDR1 is WNHNN and CDR2 is SYGVQD in the germline V gene (reference sequence). The CDR3 nucleotides are TGCGCCAGCAGTGGGGGGGCCTACGAGCAGTACTTC. Residues: CASSGGAYEQYF.

The chain employs TRBV30 and TRBJ1-4, with 8 bases that match TRBD1. CDR3 length: 14 amino acids. CDR1 GTSNPN and CDR2 SVGIG come from the germline V gene (reference sequence). V lost 1 base to trimming and J lost 8 bases; unmatched junction nucleotides: 6. CDR3 sequence reads: CAWSETGEGEKLFF. CDR3 nucleotide sequence: TGTGCCTGGAGTGAGACAGGGGAAGGCGAAAAACTGTTTTTT. Full variable domain (outside the CDR3, taken from reference TRBV30 and TRBJ1-4): SQTIHQWPATLVQPVGSPLSLECTVEGTSNPNLYWYRQAAGRGLQLLFYSVGIGQISSEVPQNLSASRPQDRQFILSSKKLLLSDSGFYLCAWSETGEGEKLFFGSGTQLSVL.

The chain has TRBV5-1 and TRBJ2-1, with 12 bases lining up with TRBD2. Unmatched junction bases numbered 14, after V lost 4 bases and J lost 9 bases. This CDR3 has 17 amino acids. Germline V CDR1 and CDR2: SGHRS, YFSETQ. Here the CDR3 reads CASSTLSASGGAGEQFF. CDR3 coding DNA: TGCGCCAGCAGCACTCTAAGTGCTAGCGGGGGGGCAGGTGAGCAGTTCTTC.

The genes are TRBV19 and TRBJ2-2; perhaps TRBD1 as D (5 bases). Per germline, CDR1 LNHDA and CDR2 SQIVND (reference sequence). CDR3 length equals 15 residues. Trimming shortened V by 3 bases and J by 4 bases, and 12 bases separated the two germline ends. As DNA, the CDR3 is TGTGCCAGTAGTATCGATCAGGGTAGCACCGGGGAGCTGTTTTTT. This codes for CASSIDQGSTGELFF.

The chain recombines TRBV7-9 with TRBJ1-1; D possibly corresponds to TRBD1 (6 bases). The germline V and J ends were trimmed by 5 bases and 0 bases, with 16 bases remaining between them. The CDR3 runs to 16 residues. CDR1 is SEHNR, CDR2 FQNEAQ, per germline (reference sequence). The CDR3 bases are TGTGCCAGCAGCCCCGTGGACAGACCGATGAACACTGAAGCTTTCTTT. Translated, it gives CASSPVDRPMNTEAFF.

In this sample, this clone turned up a few times. The rearrangement links TRBV27 to TRBJ1-2; no reliable D call. Germline CDR1 MNHEY, CDR2 SMNVEV (reference sequence). This CDR3 is 16 amino acids long. V gave up 6 bases and J gave up 5 bases, with 22 bases separating them. Written as DNA, the CDR3 is TGTGCCAGCAGCATTCAACCCCCCCCCGGGATTTATGGCTACACCTTC. It yields the protein CASSIQPPPGIYGYTF.

This chain connects TRBV6-2 or TRBV6-3 to TRBJ1-6, with TRBD1 matching 8 bases. CDR3 length: 15 amino acids. With V trimmed by 5 bases and J by 8 bases, 8 bases remained unmatched. Germline CDR1 MNHEY, CDR2 SVGEGT. Written as DNA, the CDR3 is TGTGCCAGCAGTAATACCAGGGGGCGCGATTCACCCCTCCACTTT. Amino acid sequence: CASSNTRGRDSPLHF.

This chain links TRBV19 with TRBJ1-2; no clear D gene. Trimming took 4 bases from V and 7 from J, leaving 13 bases between them. Germline V gene lookup returns CDR1 LNHDA and CDR2 SQIVND (reference sequence). The CDR3 runs 13 residues. CDR3 residues: CASSSSPRGGYTF. The CDR3 nucleotides are TGTGCCAGTAGTAGTTCGCCGAGAGGTGGCTACACCTTC.

This chain joins TRBV11-3 and TRBJ2-7; TRBD2 is a possible D gene (6 bases). V lost 5 bases, J lost 2 bases, and 13 bases lay in between. The CDR3 is 14 amino acids. Looked up from germline, CDR1 is SGHNT and CDR2 is YENEEA. This chain's CDR3 is CASSPYGGTYEQYF. CDR3 nucleotides: TGTGCCAGCAGCCCCTACGGGGGAACCTACGAGCAGTACTTC.

This sequence joins TRBV5-4 and TRBJ1-2, with 9 bases identical to TRBD1. The CDR3 totals 16 residues. J gave up 2 bases and V 4 bases, and 9 bases lay outside the gene matches. Germline-derived CDR1 and CDR2 are SGHNT and YYREEE (reference sequence). DNA for the CDR3: TGTGCCAGCAGCCCGAGGGTCGGACAGGGGAACTATGGCTACACCTTC. It is translated as CASSPRVGQGNYGYTF. Full variable domain (outside the CDR3, taken from reference TRBV5-4 and TRBJ1-2): ETGVTQSPTHLIKTRGQQVTLRCSSQSGHNTVSWYQQALGQGPQFIFQYYREEENGRGNFPPRFSGLQFPNYSSELNVNALELDDSALYLCASSPRVGQGNYGYTFGSGTRLTVV.

The chain uses TRBV18 and TRBJ1-3; 8 bases line up with TRBD1. After removal of 5 bases from V and 2 bases from J, the junction contained 5 bases not matched to a gene. The CDR3 totals 15 residues. Germline CDR1 KGHSH, CDR2 LQKENI. The chain's CDR3 is CASSRQGSTGNTIYF. The CDR3 region has the DNA TGTGCCAGCTCAAGACAGGGGAGTACTGGAAACACCATATATTTT.

The chain has TRBV5-1 and TRBJ2-2; D is unresolved. V gave up 1 base and J gave up 6 bases, with 4 bases separating them. This CDR3 is built from 12 residues. Germline V gene lookup returns CDR1 SGHRS and CDR2 YFSETQ. DNA of the CDR3: TGCGCCAGCAGCTTGACTCCCGGGGAGCTGTTTTTT. Its translation is CASSLTPGELFF.

This clone appeared once. The rearrangement uses TRBV5-1 and TRBJ2-7; 8 positions agree with TRBD1. CDR1 is SGHRS, CDR2 YFSETQ, per germline. This CDR3 spans 15 amino acids. With V trimmed by 0 bases and J by 5 bases, 7 bases remained unmatched. The chain's CDR3 is CASSLEAGGTDEQYF. In DNA form, the CDR3 reads TGCGCCAGCAGCTTGGAGGCAGGGGGCACCGACGAGCAGTACTTC.

The J gene is TRBJ1-4, the V gene TRBV3-1 (or the pseudogene TRBV3-2); tentative D call: TRBD1 (5 bases). The CDR3 runs 15 residues. The germline V gene encodes CDR1 LGHDT and CDR2 YNNKEL (reference sequence). Trimming pared 4 bases from V and 2 bases from J, leaving 11 bases between. Here the CDR3 DNA reads TGTGCCAGCAGCCGAACAGGTCCGACTAATGAAAAACTGTTTTTT. As protein: CASSRTGPTNEKLFF.

V usage is TRBV6-5 and J usage is TRBJ2-1, with 8 bases lining up with TRBD1. CDR1 is MNHEY and CDR2 is SVGAGI in the germline V gene. The CDR3 length is 15 residues. V lost 6 bases to trimming and J lost 2 bases; unmatched junction nucleotides: 6. The CDR3, as DNA: TGTGCCAGCAGCCTAGGACAGGGTCCCTACAATGAGCAGTTCTTC. This encodes CASSLGQGPYNEQFF.

This chain connects TRBV27 to TRBJ1-1, with a tentative D call TRBD1 (5 bases). Trimming cost V 6 bases and J 1 base, with 12 bases left between them. Germline V gene data show CDR1 as MNHEY and CDR2 as SMNVEV (reference sequence). The CDR3 length is 14 residues. This CDR3 is CASSRPTGNTEAFF. CDR3 sequence (DNA): TGTGCCAGCAGCCGACCCACAGGGAACACTGAAGCTTTCTTT.

The sample holds one count of this clone. The chain has TRBV12-1 and TRBJ1-6; TRBD1, as called in the table, went unchecked against the DNA. TRBV12-1 is termed a pseudogene. The CDR3 extends over 15 amino acids. CDR3 sequence (DNA): TGTGCCAGCAGCGTCCCGGGACAGGTCAATTCACCCCTCCACTTT. Translation: CASSVPGQVNSPLHF.

The V and J genes are TRBV27 and TRBJ2-2; D unresolved. V was clipped by 3 bases and J by 4 bases, with 9 bases between them. CDR3 length: 14 amino acids. Germline values: CDR1 MNHEY, CDR2 SMNVEV (reference sequence). The CDR3: CASSFGPFTGELFF. Here the CDR3 DNA reads TGTGCCAGCAGTTTTGGGCCGTTCACCGGGGAGCTGTTTTTT.

The genes are TRBV5-4 and TRBJ2-5; D not resolved. Germline-derived CDR1 and CDR2 are SGHNT and YYREEE (reference sequence). Trimming left V 3 bases short and J 4 bases short, with 4 bases between. The CDR3 has 11 residues. CDR3 sequence reads: CASSSSETQYF. In DNA, the CDR3 is TGTGCCAGCAGCTCCTCAGAGACCCAGTACTTC. Based on the CDR3 plus reference TRBV5-4 and TRBJ2-5, the full variable domain is ETGVTQSPTHLIKTRGQQVTLRCSSQSGHNTVSWYQQALGQGPQFIFQYYREEENGRGNFPPRFSGLQFPNYSSELNVNALELDDSALYLCASSSSETQYFGPGTRLLVL.

A single count supports this clone. The V and J genes are TRBV7-9 and TRBJ2-3, with a tentative D call TRBD2 (5 bases). Germline CDR1 is SEHNR and CDR2 is FQNEAQ (reference sequence). The CDR3 extends over 15 amino acids. V shed 5 bases and J shed 4 bases, with 16 bases lying between them. Here the CDR3 reads CASSPLGLGADTQYF. In nucleotides, the CDR3 is TGTGCCAGCAGCCCCCTTGGCCTGGGAGCAGATACGCAGTATTTT.